This TCR beta chain was recorded in a study of shared clonotypes between healthy human individuals. Whole-study findings and limits: The expectation was that sequencing depth would affect clonotype sharing among donors. In general, naive subsets displayed greater estimated richness than memory subsets did.

Germline lookup yields CDR1 SGHAT and CDR2 FQNNGV. This CDR3 region has 13 residues. V was cut by 2 bases and J by 4 bases, with 8 bases left in between. Clones were sequenced by immunoSEQ multiplex PCR, and TCRdb holds only the in-frame ones, with some missing. The data show roughly 380,000 clones, about 96% seen once. This clone was recorded only once. The antigen is undetermined. This TCR was sampled from a young man in good health. Sequencing was done on a sample of memory CD8+ T cells sorted from blood. As to subset: CD45RO+ cells pooled with CCR7-negative TemRA cells. This rearrangement joins TRBV11-2 to TRBJ1-2, with D perhaps matching TRBD1 (6 bases). For the CDR3, the DNA is TGTGCCAGCAGCTTATACAGGGCCTATGGCTACACCTTC. Translating gives CASSLYRAYGYTF.